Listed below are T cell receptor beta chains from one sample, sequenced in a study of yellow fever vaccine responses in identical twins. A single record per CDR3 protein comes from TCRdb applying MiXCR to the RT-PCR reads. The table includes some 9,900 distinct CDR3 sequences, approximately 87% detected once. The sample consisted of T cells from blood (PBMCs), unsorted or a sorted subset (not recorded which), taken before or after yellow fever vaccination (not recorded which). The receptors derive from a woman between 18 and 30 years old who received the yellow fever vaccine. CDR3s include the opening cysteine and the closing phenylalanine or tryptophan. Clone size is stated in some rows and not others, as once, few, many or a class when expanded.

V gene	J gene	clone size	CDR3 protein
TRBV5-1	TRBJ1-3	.	CASSLDSGNTIYF
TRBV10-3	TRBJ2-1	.	CAITTEPPYGNEQFF
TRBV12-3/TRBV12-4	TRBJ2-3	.	CASTHEGTDTQYF
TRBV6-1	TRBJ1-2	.	CASSAQKVRGGYTF
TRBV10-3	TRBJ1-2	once	CAISEVGQGANYGYTF
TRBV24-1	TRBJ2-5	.	CATSDWGKEETQYF
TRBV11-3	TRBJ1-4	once	CASSPSGLTNEKLFF
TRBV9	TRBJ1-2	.	CASSARDSWDYGYTF
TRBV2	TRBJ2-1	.	CASSANPGNEQFF
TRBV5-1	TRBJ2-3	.	CASSGISGRGTDTQYF
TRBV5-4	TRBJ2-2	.	CASSLNAGELFF
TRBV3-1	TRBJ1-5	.	CASGGGNQPQHF
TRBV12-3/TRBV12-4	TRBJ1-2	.	CASVGTASNYGYTF
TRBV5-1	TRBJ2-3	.	CASSLAPVNPPGLRATDTQYF
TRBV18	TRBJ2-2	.	CASSPGGANTGELFF
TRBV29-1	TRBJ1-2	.	CSVEDLDGGGYTF
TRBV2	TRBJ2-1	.	CASSTETPKQFF
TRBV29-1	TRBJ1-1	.	CSVVLGQGGVEAFF